This TCR beta chain emerged from a study of technical replicates of blood from a handful of donors. This CDR3 comprises 14 residues. CDR1 LNHDA and CDR2 SQIVND come from the germline V gene (reference sequence). The V gene lost 10 bases and the J gene lost 3 bases, with 17 bases spanning the gap. TCRdb's copy holds only in-frame clones and misses some; the assay was immunoSEQ multiplex PCR. The data contain around 76,000 clones, 75% to 95% of them singletons. Sequences were obtained from T cells isolated from PBMCs. The source of this sequence is a human donor in good health. The J gene is TRBJ2-3, the V gene TRBV19; TRBD2 is a possible D gene (6 bases). CDR3 DNA: TGTGCCACCATGGTGGGGGGTGGAACAGATACGCAGTATTTT. Translated: CATMVGGGTDTQYF. The whole variable domain, remainder taken from reference TRBV19 and TRBJ2-3, is DGGITQSPKYLFRKEGQNVTLSCEQNLNHDAMYWYRQDPGQGLRLIYYSQIVNDFQKGDIAEGYSVSREKKESFPLTVTSAQKNPTAFYLCATMVGGGTDTQYFGPGTRLTVL.